The 5 T cell receptor beta chains below come from one sample, sequenced in a study of blood T cell repertoires in COVID-19. Assay: immunoSEQ multiplex PCR; the TCRdb copy retains only in-frame clones and omits some. This table holds over 350,000 clones, around 87% found once. Input material: PBMCs or T cells enriched from blood (not recorded which). Source of these receptors: a woman between 25 and 40 years old with acute COVID-19.

The chain couples TRBV29-1 to TRBJ2-1, with TRBD1 identical over 9 bases. The CDR3 covers 14 residues. The V segment lost 6 bases and the J segment 4 bases; nucleotides outside the gene matches: 7. The germline gives CDR1 SQVTM, CDR2 ANQGSEA. The CDR3 is CSVVDRGIYNEQFF. The CDR3 nucleotides are TGCAGCGTCGTTGACAGGGGGATTTACAATGAGCAGTTCTTC.

A single count supports this clone. The CDR3 sequence: CASRPGVGFSTYGYTF. CDR3 sequence (DNA): TGTGCCAGCAGGCCGGGGGTGGGGTTCTCTACCTATGGCTACACCTTC. The chain is built from TRBV27 and TRBJ1-2, with a weak D call TRBD1 (5 bases). Trimming pared 6 bases from V and 4 bases from J, leaving 21 bases between. Germline V gene sequence: CDR1 MNHEY, CDR2 SMNVEV (reference sequence). The length of the CDR3 is 16 residues.

The chain recombines TRBV11-1 with TRBJ1-1, with TRBD1 matching over 9 bases. V was clipped by 5 bases and J by 9 bases; unmatched bases: 10. The CDR3 covers 14 residues. In germline, CDR1 is SGHAT, CDR2 FQDESV (reference sequence). The CDR3 here is CASSSTGGAYKAFF. The DNA of the CDR3 is TGTGCCAGCAGCAGCACAGGGGGCGCTTATAAAGCTTTCTTT.

CDR3: CASSPSTGGNEKLFF. The CDR3 nucleotides are TGCGCCAGCAGCCCCTCGACAGGGGGGAATGAAAAACTGTTTTTT. The chain combines TRBV5-1 with TRBJ1-4; 9 nucleotides line up with TRBD1. V gave up 4 bases and J gave up 5 bases; unmatched junction bases: 6. The CDR3 covers 15 residues. Germline V lookup: CDR1 SGHRS, CDR2 YFSETQ.

The chain is built from TRBV7-8 and TRBJ2-1, with D tentatively TRBD2 (7 bases). Trimming took off 5 bases at V and 9 bases at J, with 14 bases between the two ends. The CDR3 covers 13 residues. The germline gives CDR1 SGHVS, CDR2 FQNEAQ. The CDR3 here is CASSGGGLPEQFF. For the CDR3, the DNA is TGTGCCAGCAGCGGGGGGGGCCTCCCTGAGCAGTTCTTC.